This paragraph covers one T cell receptor beta chain sequence. Its antigen target is currently unknown. No quality values exist for individual bases; no much larger clone is one base distant. CDR1 and CDR2 are read off the germline V gene (reference sequence) as LNHDA and SQIVND. From the cysteine up to the phenylalanine, the CDR3 has a length of 13 residues. Kept here is only the CDR3 DNA, which spans 39 bases and is read in frame from base 1. Trimming costs V 7 bases and J 8 bases, and their ends lie 16 bases apart. This sample's time point label indicates: week 11, during vaccination. Every vaccine dose consisted of 300 ug of a 20-mer mutant IDH1 peptide in Montanide, administered subcutaneously together with topical imiquimod. All donors had newly diagnosed IDH1-mutant astrocytomas of WHO grade 3 or 4 that showed loss of nuclear ATRX. The samples were drawn from NOA16, a multicentre, single-arm, open-label phase I trial in Germany that tested a mutant IDH1 peptide vaccine in humans for the first time. The DNeasy Blood and Tissue Kit was used to extract genomic DNA from EDTA blood for TCRB sequencing.

This record belongs to a study of a mutant IDH1 vaccine in newly diagnosed glioma (dated by TCRdb to the early 2020s). For context, the study as a whole: Patients received eight vaccinations in weeks 1, 3, 5, 7, 11, 15, 19 and 23, corresponding to visits V03 through V10. Vaccination began 4-6 weeks after radiotherapy alone, or alongside temozolomide cycles in the chemotherapy-containing groups. The approximately 32 treated patients were approximately 62% male and roughly 40% female, with a mean age of 40.4 years. Prior to enrollment, standard therapy consisting of radiotherapy alone, temozolomide alone, or radiochemotherapy with temozolomide had been administered to patients, with the combination being received by most patients. Peripheral blood was drawn at six visits: V03 (baseline), V05, V07, V10, V12 and V13. Longitudinal TCRB deep sequencing was performed for about 25 treated patients wherever samples were available for exploratory analyses.

Libraries were built with the immunoSEQ multiplex PCR assay. Rearranged TCR beta chain sequences were amplified with the hsTCRB Kit following the manufacturer's protocol. An Illumina MiSeq was used to sequence the TCRB libraries. As for how the authors treated the data: Demultiplexing, trimming and gene mapping were performed with the kit vendor's proprietary platform. TCRdb retrieved this table from immuneACCESS and kept in-frame rearrangements only. Not all clones are present; in checked studies, unresolved V genes account for under half, and no reason is known for the remainder. For V, J and clone size, that table is used; D and trimming come from the DNA. Here the sample has more than 50,000 clones; around 89% occur a single time. The ten largest clones represent approximately 1.9% of the sample. Summary of the overall study and its limitations: According to the authors, sample limitations meant that analyses of patient blood samples could not be reproduced. Availability determined which PBMC samples were chosen for TCRB deep sequencing. Across multiple MHC alleles, vaccine-induced immune responses were seen in around 93% of patients. Changes in the top peripheral T cell clonotypes picked up by TCRB sequencing did not appear to be linked to pseudoprogression.

This receptor was obtained from a man in his forties with glioma. The specimen comprised PBMCs, sampled from a glioma patient whose treatment included an IDH1 peptide vaccine. The sequence links TRBV19 to TRBJ2-3; the D gene is unclear. The nucleotides are TGTGCCAGTACAGTATCCCCTACCGGTACGCAGTATTTT. Its protein reads: CASTVSPTGTQYF. Outside the CDR3, residues come from the reference TRBV19 and TRBJ2-3 proteins, so the full variable domain is: DGGITQSPKYLFRKEGQNVTLSCEQNLNHDAMYWYRQDPGQGLRLIYYSQIVNDFQKGDIAEGYSVSREKKESFPLTVTSAQKNPTAFYLCASTVSPTGTQYFGPGTRLTVL.